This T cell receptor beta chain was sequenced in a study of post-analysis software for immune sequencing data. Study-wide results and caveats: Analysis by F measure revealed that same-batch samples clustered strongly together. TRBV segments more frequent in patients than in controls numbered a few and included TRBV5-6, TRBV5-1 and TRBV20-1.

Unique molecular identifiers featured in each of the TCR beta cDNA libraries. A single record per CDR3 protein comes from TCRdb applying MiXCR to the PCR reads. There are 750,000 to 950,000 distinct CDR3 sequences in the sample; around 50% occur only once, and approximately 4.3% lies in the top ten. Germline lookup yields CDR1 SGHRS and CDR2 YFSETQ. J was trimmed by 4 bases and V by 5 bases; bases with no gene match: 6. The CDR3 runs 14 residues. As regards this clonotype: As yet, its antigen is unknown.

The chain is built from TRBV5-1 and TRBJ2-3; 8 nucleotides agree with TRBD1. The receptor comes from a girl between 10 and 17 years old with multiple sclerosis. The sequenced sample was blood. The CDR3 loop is CASRPQGASDTQYF. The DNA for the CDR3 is TGCGCCAGCAGGCCCCAGGGGGCCTCAGATACGCAGTATTTT.